Presented here are 19 T cell receptor beta chains from one specimen sequenced in a study of a mutant IDH1 vaccine in newly diagnosed glioma. No antigen is known for these receptors. TCRdb keeps only in-frame clones here, not all; method: immunoSEQ multiplex PCR. The sample has about 34,000 clones; 90% are singletons. Regarding time point: week 47, end of study. With topical imiquimod, each dose of the vaccine consisted of 300 ug of mutant IDH1 20-mer peptide. Source: PBMCs, taken from a glioma patient whose treatment included an IDH1 peptide vaccine. The origin of the receptors is a middle-aged woman with glioma.

The chain recombines TRBV7-8 with TRBJ1-4; D is unresolved. CDR1 is SGHVS, CDR2 FQNEAQ, per germline. The germline V and J ends were trimmed by 2 bases and 0 bases, with 7 bases remaining between them. The CDR3 runs to 15 residues. CDR3 sequence (DNA): TGTGCCAGCAGCTTATCGTCTACAACTAATGAAAAACTGTTTTTT. This encodes CASSLSSTTNEKLFF. The variable domain in full, with the rest retrieved from reference TRBV7-8 and TRBJ1-4, is GAGVSQSPRYKVAKRGQDVALRCDPISGHVSLFWYQQALGQGPEFLTYFQNEAQLDKSGLPSDRFFAERPEGSVSTLKIQRTQQEDSAVYLCASSLSSTTNEKLFFGSGTQLSVL.

The V call is TRBV28, the J call TRBJ2-1, with a weak D call TRBD2 (6 bases). Germline V CDR1 and CDR2: MDHEN, SYDVKM. There are 15 residues in the CDR3. V lost 4 bases and J lost 0, with 10 bases in between. CDR3: CASSSVGSSYNEQFF. The CDR3 DNA sequence: TGTGCCAGCAGTTCTGTCGGGAGCTCCTACAATGAGCAGTTCTTC.

J is TRBJ2-1 and V is TRBV5-1; D assignment may be TRBD1 or TRBD2 (6 bases each). The CDR3 contains 16 residues. Trimming cost V 1 base and J 4 bases, with 15 bases left between them. Germline-derived CDR1 and CDR2 are SGHRS and YFSETQ. CDR3 DNA sequence: TGCGCCAGCAGCTTGTCGGCTCAGGGGACTTACAATGAGCAGTTCTTC. This codes for CASSLSAQGTYNEQFF.

This clone occurred a few times. The V and J genes are TRBV10-3 and TRBJ1-2, with a weak D call TRBD1 (6 bases). Germline CDR1 is ENHRY and CDR2 is SYGVKD. There are 13 residues in the CDR3. V was shortened by 2 bases and J by 6 bases, with 10 bases between the two germline ends. Here the CDR3 reads CAISETGTDGYTF. In nucleotides, the CDR3 is TGTGCCATCAGTGAGACAGGGACGGATGGCTACACCTTC.

The V gene is TRBV5-1, the J gene TRBJ2-3; D possibly corresponds to TRBD2 (6 bases). CDR1 is SGHRS, CDR2 YFSETQ, per germline. Trimming shortened V by 0 bases and J by 2 bases, and 13 bases separated the two germline ends. This CDR3 is built from 16 residues. CDR3 DNA: TGCGCCAGCAGCTTGGCGAGATCTAGCGACACAGATACGCAGTATTTT. It yields the protein CASSLARSSDTDTQYF.

This clone was counted only a few times. J is TRBJ1-2 and V is TRBV12-5; D might be TRBD1 (6 bases). The CDR3 extends over 15 amino acids. Germline V gene data show CDR1 as LGHNT and CDR2 as FRNRAP. V shed 7 bases and J shed 6 bases, with 21 bases lying between them. This CDR3 is CASASDRIYFHGYTF. CDR3 coding DNA: TGTGCTAGTGCCTCGGACAGAATCTACTTTCATGGCTACACCTTC.

The chain couples TRBV5-1 to TRBJ1-1; D not certain. The germline gives CDR1 SGHRS, CDR2 YFSETQ. This CDR3 comprises 15 residues. Trimming took 0 bases from V and 13 from J, leaving 22 bases between them. The CDR3 reads CASSLAVGGSSTIFF. The DNA for the CDR3 is TGCGCCAGCAGCTTGGCCGTCGGCGGTTCTTCTACTATTTTCTTT.

J is TRBJ2-3 and V is TRBV27; TRBD1 matches at 9 bases. The germline V gene encodes CDR1 MNHEY and CDR2 SMNVEV (reference sequence). V trimming: 9 bases; J trimming: 6 bases; junction bases outside the gene matches: 7. The CDR3 runs to 13 residues. The chain's CDR3 is CASHRGRTDTQYF. In DNA, the CDR3 is TGTGCCAGTCACAGGGGGCGGACGGATACGCAGTATTTT.

This sequence joins TRBV23-1 and TRBJ1-4; no definite D call. TRBV23-1 carries the ORF label, with uncertain function. V shed 7 bases and J shed 7 bases, with 22 bases lying between them. The CDR3 is 16 residues long. The DNA of the CDR3 is TGCGCCAGCAACCATCGAGGAGGATCTCATACTGAAAAACTGTTTTTT. Amino acid sequence: CASNHRGGSHTEKLFF.

This clone was recorded only once. The J gene is TRBJ1-4, the V gene TRBV4-3, with a tentative D call TRBD1 (6 bases). The CDR3 has 15 residues. V lost 1 base, J lost 7 bases, and 13 bases lay in between. CDR1 is LGHNA and CDR2 is YSLEER in the germline V gene. The CDR3 protein is CASSQGDRKGEKLFF. In nucleotides, the CDR3 is TGCGCCAGCAGCCAAGGCGACAGGAAGGGTGAAAAACTGTTTTTT.

This clone was found once. The V and J genes are TRBV7-8 and TRBJ1-2, with D maybe TRBD1 (5 bases). The CDR3 runs 15 residues. CDR1 is SGHVS, CDR2 FQNEAQ, per germline. V dropped 2 bases and J dropped 0 bases, with 10 bases sitting between them. CDR3 loop: CASSLRDRPNYGYTF. The CDR3 DNA follows: TGTGCCAGCAGCTTAAGAGACAGACCTAACTATGGCTACACCTTC.

The rearrangement joins TRBV7-9 to TRBJ2-7, with 8 bases fitting TRBD1. This CDR3 comprises 15 residues. Germline CDR1 reads SEHNR; CDR2 reads FQNEAQ (reference sequence). The V and J ends lost 4 bases and 1 base, in that order; junction bases with no gene match: 6. In DNA form, the CDR3 reads TGTGCCAGCAGCTCTCAACAGGGGGGATCCTACGAGCAGTACTTC. Translating gives CASSSQQGGSYEQYF.

The chain links TRBV2 to TRBJ2-2; D unclear. Germline V gives CDR1 SNHLY, CDR2 FYNNEI. CDR3 length: 14 amino acids. V lost 10 bases and J 4 bases, leaving 16 bases between the germline ends. This CDR3 reads CATSYDITTGELFF. The CDR3 DNA reads as TGTGCCACCTCCTATGATATTACCACCGGGGAGCTGTTTTTT.

This clone was seen a single time. V is TRBV19 and J is TRBJ2-7; D is ambiguous. Trimming cost V 0 bases and J 2 bases, with 5 bases left between them. The germline gives CDR1 LNHDA, CDR2 SQIVND (reference sequence). This CDR3 is built from 13 residues. The CDR3 DNA reads TGTGCCAGTAGTATAGAACCCACCTACGAGCAGTACTTC. Its protein product is CASSIEPTYEQYF.

J is TRBJ1-1 and V is TRBV7-2, with D tentatively TRBD1 (5 bases). CDR1 is SGHTA, CDR2 FQGNSA, per germline. This CDR3 is built from 16 residues. The germline V and J ends were trimmed by 2 bases and 5 bases, with 18 bases remaining between them. CDR3 region: CASSLLIRAGGTEAFF. CDR3 nucleotide sequence: TGTGCCAGCAGCTTATTGATCAGGGCAGGTGGGACTGAAGCTTTCTTT.

The J gene is TRBJ1-1, the V gene TRBV18; D unresolved. Germline-derived CDR1 and CDR2 are KGHSH and LQKENI. V gave up 2 bases and J gave up 5 bases, with 18 bases separating them. This CDR3 has 16 amino acids. CDR3 protein: CASSPIRVGDVTEAFF. The DNA of the CDR3 is TGTGCCAGCTCACCAATTCGGGTCGGGGATGTTACTGAAGCTTTCTTT.

J is TRBJ2-7 and V is TRBV29-1; 10 nucleotides line up with TRBD1. The V segment lost 5 bases and the J segment 2 bases; nucleotides outside the gene matches: 9. There are 15 residues in the CDR3. Germline V gene lookup returns CDR1 SQVTM and CDR2 ANQGSEA. The CDR3 spells CSVTAGTGVAYEQYF. CDR3 sequence (DNA): TGCAGCGTTACTGCCGGGACAGGGGTGGCCTACGAGCAGTACTTC.

The chain has TRBV5-1 and TRBJ1-5, with D uncertain. The V gene's germline CDR1 is SGHRS and CDR2 YFSETQ. CDR3 length: 14 residues. V was trimmed by 4 bases and J by 2 bases, leaving 10 bases between them. The CDR3 DNA follows: TGCGCCAGCAGCGCGGGATTAGGCAATCAGCCCCAGCATTTT. It specifies CASSAGLGNQPQHF. The full variable domain, in which reference TRBV5-1 and TRBJ1-5 provide the parts outside the CDR3, is KAGVTQTPRYLIKTRGQQVTLSCSPISGHRSVSWYQQTPGQGLQFLFEYFSETQRNKGNFPGRFSGRQFSNSRSEMNVSTLELGDSALYLCASSAGLGNQPQHFGDGTRLSIL.

This chain joins TRBV19 and TRBJ1-2; D uncertain. The CDR3 runs 11 residues. The V gene lost 3 bases and the J gene lost 9 bases, with 8 bases spanning the gap. CDR1 and CDR2 (germline): LNHDA, SQIVND (reference sequence). The CDR3 nucleotides are TGTGCCAGTAGTATCGGGAAGCGCTACACCTTC. It codes for CASSIGKRYTF. The whole variable domain, filled in from reference TRBV19 and TRBJ1-2, reads DGGITQSPKYLFRKEGQNVTLSCEQNLNHDAMYWYRQDPGQGLRLIYYSQIVNDFQKGDIAEGYSVSREKKESFPLTVTSAQKNPTAFYLCASSIGKRYTFGSGTRLTVV.